The T cell receptor (beta chain) under discussion was sequenced for a study of PD-1 blockade in classical Hodgkin lymphoma (dated by TCRdb to 2019 to 2021). Context from the whole study: Nivolumab dosing was 3 mg/kg intravenously every 2 weeks, continuing until either disease progression or unacceptable toxicity. The study used TCR beta sequencing and CyTOF to define a peripheral blood immune signature of response to PD-1 blockade in classical Hodgkin lymphoma. Results and caveats for the whole study, not just this receptor: Trial patients with a complete response had baseline diversity similar to that of newly diagnosed patients, while partial responders and progressors had significantly lower diversity. Baseline TCR diversity was reported to be lower in newly diagnosed patients than in healthy donors, and even lower in relapsed/refractory patients. Lower diversity was observed in patients in whom nivolumab was started less than 1 year after ASCT, and these patients were excluded from later analyses so that confounding by immune reconstitution would be avoided. The study covered only a single clinical trial cohort, and the causes of the repertoire differences, possibly disease activity or prior therapy, were still not defined. CD4+ but not CD8+ TCR diversity rose significantly by C4D1 (p=0.0027 vs p=0.16), most apparent in complete responders (p=0.02).

What this sample's time point label stands for: cycle 4 day 1 (C4D1), after more than 5 weeks of nivolumab. Relapse after autologous stem cell transplantation had occurred in all trial patients, and cohorts A, B and C were distinguished by prior brentuximab vedotin exposure. The trial cohort comprised some 60 patients with relapsed/refractory classical Hodgkin lymphoma whose best overall responses were complete response, partial response or progressive disease. In the multi-cohort phase II CheckMate 205 trial, trial patients received single-agent nivolumab. Best overall response was determined by an independent review committee according to the 2007 International Working Group response criteria. Trial PBMCs were obtained immediately prior to nivolumab initiation (C1D1) and on therapy at cycle 2 day 1 and cycle 4 day 1. Peripheral blood was collected in 8 mL Vacutainer Cell Preparation Tubes, from which PBMCs were isolated by centrifugation and then cryopreserved.

As concerns this clone: The antigen it recognizes is unknown. Nothing much larger sits one base from this clone, and base qualities are not available.

The germline V gene (reference sequence) sets CDR1 to SGHKS and CDR2 to YYEKEE. V is pared back by 0 bases and J by 2 bases, with 12 bases lying between the germline termini. The CDR3 goes from the cysteine to the phenylalanine over 15 residues. The read is trimmed to its CDR3 DNA, 45 bases read in frame from base 1. Genomic DNA was extracted with the Qiagen DNeasy kit from unsorted PBMCs and from negatively selected CD4+ and CD8+ fractions. Using primers that anneal to V and J segments, immunoSEQ multiplex PCR amplified the TCR beta CDR3 regions. A synthetic immune receptor repertoire was used to minimize amplification bias, and any remaining bias was removed computationally after sequencing. From the authors' description of their analysis: Repertoire diversity was quantified as the Shannon entropy index using custom Python scripts. The unsorted, CD4+ and CD8+ repertoires were each analyzed separately, with the exception of combined analyses, where CD4+ and CD8+ sequences were merged in silico. Clonal expansion was defined as a frequency increase of at least 2-fold after treatment compared with C1D1, and clones undetected at baseline were assigned a pseudocount of 0.5. Clones with 0 or 1 copy at C1D1 were classified as singleton clones, and clones with 2 or more copies were classified as non-singleton clones. Clones expanded in unsorted samples were assigned a CD4+, CD8+ or unknown annotation through matching of protein sequences in sorted samples from the same patient. Diversity changes from C1D1 to C4D1 were tested in paired samples using Wilcoxon tests. What TCRdb holds here is the immuneACCESS table cut down to in-frame rearrangements. Part of the clones is not present; checked against another copy, under half of the missing clones reflect an unresolved V gene, and the others are unexplained. The V and J calls and clone size were taken over from that table, and D and trimming were inferred from the DNA. For this sample there are almost 95,000 clones; around 80% appear just once. Of the sample, approximately 17% is held by the ten largest clones.

Here the chain combines TRBV5-5 and TRBJ2-7; TRBD1 is a weak D gene call, 6 bases matching. The material was peripheral blood mononuclear cells (PBMCs), obtained before the fourth cycle of nivolumab. The receptor comes from a human donor with classical Hodgkin lymphoma. The CDR3 reads CASSLDTGNTYEQYF. The DNA sequence is given as TGTGCCAGCAGCTTGGATACAGGGAACACCTACGAGCAGTACTTC.